These 30 T cell receptor beta chains were all obtained from the same sample, sequenced in a study of cytomegalovirus exposure and HLA in healthy donors. TCRdb keeps only in-frame clones here, not all; method: immunoSEQ multiplex PCR. The sample contains fewer than 70,000 clones, 80% to 95% of which appear only once. Sequences were obtained from PBMCs. The receptors were sampled from a man aged 18 to 30 in good health and CMV-seronegative.

The chain joins TRBV5-4 to TRBJ1-4, with D tentatively TRBD1 (5 bases). Germline loops: CDR1 SGHNT, CDR2 YYREEE (reference sequence). CDR3 length: 13 residues. The V gene lost 9 bases and the J gene lost 8 bases, with 17 bases spanning the gap. In DNA form, the CDR3 reads TGTGCCACGAGATCAGGGTGGGGCGAAAAACTGTTTTTT. The encoded protein is CATRSGWGEKLFF.

CDR3 region: CASRGGRLSSYEQYF. CDR3 bases: TGTGCCAGCCGGGGGGGGCGACTCAGCTCCTACGAGCAGTACTTC. This chain uses TRBV6-5 with TRBJ2-7; 8 nucleotides match TRBD2. CDR3 length equals 15 residues. The germline CDR1 and CDR2 sequences are MNHEY and SVGAGI. The V and J ends lost 8 bases and 0 bases, in that order; junction bases with no gene match: 9.

This clone was observed many times. The rearrangement joins TRBV6-4 to TRBJ2-3, with TRBD1 matching 7 bases. Germline V gene data show CDR1 as MRHNA and CDR2 as SNTAGT. V was clipped by 2 bases and J by 0 bases; unmatched bases: 5. This CDR3 contains 16 residues. The CDR3 sequence is CASSDKAGGSTDTQYF. The CDR3 DNA is TGTGCCAGCAGTGACAAAGCAGGGGGTAGCACAGATACGCAGTATTTT.

The genes are TRBV28 and TRBJ1-4; D is ambiguous. Trimming cost V 5 bases and J 4 bases, with 14 bases left between them. Germline CDR1 is MDHEN and CDR2 is SYDVKM. The CDR3 is 15 amino acids. The chain's CDR3 is CASSDYSIHNEKLFF. In DNA, the CDR3 is TGTGCCAGCAGTGATTACAGCATTCATAATGAAAAACTGTTTTTT.

The chain couples TRBV27 to TRBJ2-5; 16 nucleotides line up with TRBD2. Germline V lookup: CDR1 MNHEY, CDR2 SMNVEV (reference sequence). The V gene end was trimmed by 6 bases and the J gene end by 5 bases; junction bases not matched to a gene: 9. The CDR3 spans 17 residues. The CDR3 loop is CASSFGTSGRAGETQYF. The CDR3 bases are TGTGCCAGCAGCTTTGGGACTAGCGGGAGGGCCGGGGAGACCCAGTACTTC.

The chain combines TRBV5-1 with TRBJ2-1, with a possible D match to TRBD1 (6 bases). The CDR3 runs 13 residues. CDR1 SGHRS and CDR2 YFSETQ come from the germline V gene. Trimming shortened V by 0 bases and J by 7 bases, and 8 bases separated the two germline ends. In DNA form, the CDR3 reads TGCGCCAGCAGCTTGGACAGGGTAAATGAGCAGTTCTTC. Amino acid sequence: CASSLDRVNEQFF.

V usage is TRBV5-5 and J usage is TRBJ1-2; TRBD1 might be the D (5 bases). This CDR3 contains 16 residues. The germline gives CDR1 SGHKS, CDR2 YYEKEE (reference sequence). V shed 4 bases and J shed 7 bases, with 23 bases lying between them. The CDR3 DNA reads TGTGCCAGCAGCCCTACGTCGGGGGTGCCTAATTTTGGCTACACCTTC. Encoded protein: CASSPTSGVPNFGYTF.

This clone was detected only once. The V and J genes are TRBV6-6 and TRBJ2-1; 7 nucleotides line up with TRBD1. The ends lost 6 bases at V and 10 bases at J; junction bases unmatched: 6. Germline CDR1 is MNHNY and CDR2 is SVGAGI (reference sequence). CDR3 length equals 12 residues. This CDR3 is CASSSGGIEQFF. In DNA, the CDR3 is TGTGCCAGCAGCTCAGGGGGAATCGAGCAGTTCTTC.

This clone was counted a single time. This chain links TRBV6-5 with TRBJ1-3, with D maybe TRBD1 (6 bases). The CDR3 totals 15 residues. Trimming took off 0 bases at V and 0 bases at J, with 6 bases between the two ends. Germline lookup yields CDR1 MNHEY and CDR2 SVGAGI. The CDR3 spells CASSYSRGSGNTIYF. The CDR3 region has the DNA TGTGCCAGCAGTTACTCCAGGGGCTCTGGAAACACCATATATTTT.

The chain couples TRBV7-2 to TRBJ2-4; a weak D match, TRBD2 (5 bases). The V end lost 4 bases, the J end lost 3 bases, and 10 bases lay between the germline ends. The germline gives CDR1 SGHTA, CDR2 FQGNSA. CDR3 length: 14 amino acids. The CDR3 DNA reads as TGTGCCAGCAGCTCGTGGGAGAACAAAAACATTCAGTACTTC. Translated: CASSSWENKNIQYF.

The chain has TRBV7-3 and TRBJ2-2, with 7 bases that match TRBD2. The CDR3 contains 18 residues. CDR1 SGHTA and CDR2 FQGTGA come from the germline V gene. With 10 bases clipped from V and 3 bases from J, the junction kept 20 bases outside the gene matches. This chain's CDR3 is CATMGGPRGKSYTGELFF. The CDR3, as DNA: TGTGCCACCATGGGAGGGCCCCGCGGAAAATCATACACCGGGGAGCTGTTTTTT.

This chain joins TRBV20-1 and TRBJ2-1; 7 positions agree with TRBD2. V shed 4 bases, J shed 10 bases, and the junction held 4 bases outside the gene matches. This CDR3 is 11 amino acids long. Germline V gene data show CDR1 as DFQATT and CDR2 as SNEGSKA (reference sequence). The CDR3 region is CSANLGREQFF. CDR3 sequence (DNA): TGCAGTGCTAACCTCGGGAGGGAGCAGTTCTTC.

The rearrangement links TRBV10-3 to TRBJ1-2, with no clear D. CDR3 size: 14 residues. The germline gives CDR1 ENHRY, CDR2 SYGVKD. Trimming removed 4 bases from V and 1 base from J, with 10 bases in between. CDR3 nucleotide sequence: TGTGCCATCAGTGTAGCAGGAGGTAACTATGGCTACACCTTC. As protein: CAISVAGGNYGYTF.

The sample holds a few counts of this clone. J is TRBJ2-7 and V is TRBV5-4; D perhaps matches TRBD1 (5 bases). The CDR3 length is 15 residues. Germline values: CDR1 SGHNT, CDR2 YYREEE (reference sequence). Trimming removed 0 bases at V and 0 bases at J, with 10 bases between. CDR3 loop: CASSLGRVPSYEQYF. The CDR3 DNA reads TGTGCCAGCAGCTTGGGCAGGGTCCCCTCCTACGAGCAGTACTTC.

This chain connects TRBV6-1 to TRBJ2-7; 10 nucleotides match TRBD2. Unmatched junction bases numbered 6, after V lost 7 bases and J lost 0 bases. CDR1 and CDR2 (germline): MNHNS, SASEGT. The CDR3 extends over 15 amino acids. The CDR3 reads CASTAGLASSYEQYF. In nucleotides, the CDR3 is TGTGCCAGCACCGCGGGACTAGCGAGCTCCTACGAGCAGTACTTC.

This chain links TRBV30 with TRBJ2-7; tentatively, D is TRBD1 (5 bases). CDR3 length: 13 residues. Trimming took off 4 bases at V and 6 bases at J, with 16 bases between the two ends. CDR1 is GTSNPN and CDR2 is SVGIG in the germline V gene (reference sequence). DNA for the CDR3: TGTGCCTGGACCCCCGCTAGAAGGGGCGAGCAGTACTTC. Encoded protein: CAWTPARRGEQYF.

The chain links TRBV11-1 to TRBJ1-1; 8 bases map to TRBD1. This CDR3 comprises 14 residues. Per the germline V gene, CDR1 is SGHAT and CDR2 is FQDESV (reference sequence). V trimming: 4 bases; J trimming: 5 bases; junction bases outside the gene matches: 6. The CDR3 spells CASSSGQGGTEAFF. Here the CDR3 DNA reads TGTGCCAGCAGCTCAGGACAGGGTGGGACTGAAGCTTTCTTT.

The rearrangement joins TRBV19 to TRBJ2-1; TRBD1 aligns across 7 bases. This CDR3 comprises 13 residues. Trimming at V came to 10 bases and at J to 0 bases, leaving 3 bases not matched to a gene. The germline CDR1 and CDR2 sequences are LNHDA and SQIVND (reference sequence). CDR3 DNA: TGTGCCATAGGGGGCTACTCCTACAATGAGCAGTTCTTC. Its protein product is CAIGGYSYNEQFF. The full variable domain, completed using reference TRBV19 and TRBJ2-1, is DGGITQSPKYLFRKEGQNVTLSCEQNLNHDAMYWYRQDPGQGLRLIYYSQIVNDFQKGDIAEGYSVSREKKESFPLTVTSAQKNPTAFYLCAIGGYSYNEQFFGPGTRLTVL.

The V and J genes are TRBV5-6 and TRBJ2-7; 7 nucleotides align to TRBD1. V shed 1 base, J shed 2 bases, and the junction held 15 bases outside the gene matches. Germline V lookup: CDR1 SGHDT, CDR2 YYEEEE. CDR3 length: 18 amino acids. Here the CDR3 DNA reads TGTGCCAGCAGCTTGTCGCCCCCCGCAGGGGGATTAACCTACGAGCAGTACTTC. This translates into CASSLSPPAGGLTYEQYF.

The J gene is TRBJ2-3, the V gene TRBV28, with D possibly matching TRBD2 (7 bases). Deletions cut 0 bases from V and 2 bases from J, with 15 bases between. The germline V gene has CDR1 MDHEN and CDR2 SYDVKM. The CDR3 has 17 residues. CDR3: CASSLWGGAGATDTQYF. Written as DNA, the CDR3 is TGTGCCAGCAGTTTATGGGGGGGGGCAGGGGCCACAGATACGCAGTATTTT.

This clone came up once. Other DNA sequences in this specimen translate into the identical CDR3. The chain recombines TRBV29-1 with TRBJ2-7; weak D call: TRBD1 (5 bases). The CDR3 runs to 12 residues. V lost 4 bases to trimming and J lost 0 bases, with 7 bases between them. Looked up from germline, CDR1 is SQVTM and CDR2 is ANQGSEA. CDR3 nucleotides: TGCAGCGTTGGGGGCAGCTCCTACGAGCAGTACTTC. It encodes CSVGGSSYEQYF.

Notes on this clone: The same CDR3 can be traced to other DNA sequences in this sample. The J gene is TRBJ2-1, the V gene TRBV5-4; the match to TRBD2 covers 12 bases. The CDR3 is 15 residues long. After removal of 4 bases from V and 3 bases from J, the junction contained 2 bases not matched to a gene. Germline CDR1 is SGHNT and CDR2 is YYREEE (reference sequence). CDR3 in DNA: TGTGCCAGCAGCCTGACTAGCGGGAGCTACAATGAGCAGTTCTTC. Translation gives CASSLTSGSYNEQFF.

The chain uses TRBV5-1 and TRBJ2-7; no definite D call. The V gene lost 7 bases and the J gene lost 2 bases, with 13 bases spanning the gap. The CDR3 is 13 amino acids. Germline V gene lookup returns CDR1 SGHRS and CDR2 YFSETQ. The CDR3 is CASSNTPAYEQYF. The CDR3 nucleotides are TGCGCCAGCTCTAATACCCCCGCCTACGAGCAGTACTTC.

The rearrangement joins TRBV27 to TRBJ2-1; TRBD2 is a possible D gene (5 bases). The V and J ends lost 2 bases and 2 bases respectively, with 7 bases between them. There are 14 residues in the CDR3. Germline CDR1 and CDR2: MNHEY and SMNVEV (reference sequence). The chain's CDR3 is CASSLLATYNEQFF. CDR3 DNA sequence: TGTGCCAGCAGTTTACTAGCTACCTACAATGAGCAGTTCTTC.

This clone appeared a single time. The chain combines TRBV2 with TRBJ1-3, with D hard to call. CDR3 size: 15 residues. Germline V CDR1 and CDR2: SNHLY, FYNNEI. V was clipped by 2 bases and J by 4 bases, with 12 bases between them. Here the CDR3 DNA reads TGTGCCAGCAGTGAATTTTTAGGGAGCGGAAACACCATATATTTT. It encodes CASSEFLGSGNTIYF.

The chain combines TRBV11-2 with TRBJ1-1, with D perhaps TRBD1 (5 bases). This CDR3 region has 14 residues. Germline V gene sequence: CDR1 SGHAT, CDR2 FQNNGV. Trimming took 1 base from V and 1 from J, leaving 7 bases between them. The CDR3 loop is CASSLAGGNTEAFF. For the CDR3, the DNA is TGTGCCAGCAGCTTAGCGGGGGGGAACACTGAAGCTTTCTTT.

This sequence joins TRBV5-1 and TRBJ1-2, with D uncertain. Per the germline V gene, CDR1 is SGHRS and CDR2 is YFSETQ. The length of the CDR3 is 17 residues. The germline V and J ends were trimmed by 0 bases and 5 bases, with 20 bases remaining between them. CDR3 sequence (DNA): TGCGCCAGCAGCTTGGATGGAGCCCCCCAAAGTGGGTATGGCTACACCTTC. Translation gives CASSLDGAPQSGYGYTF. The variable domain in full, with the rest retrieved from reference TRBV5-1 and TRBJ1-2, is KAGVTQTPRYLIKTRGQQVTLSCSPISGHRSVSWYQQTPGQGLQFLFEYFSETQRNKGNFPGRFSGRQFSNSRSEMNVSTLELGDSALYLCASSLDGAPQSGYGYTFGSGTRLTVV.

The chain combines TRBV7-9 with TRBJ2-3, with 7 nucleotides matching TRBD1. Per germline, CDR1 SEHNR and CDR2 FQNEAQ (reference sequence). The V gene end was trimmed by 7 bases and the J gene end by 4 bases; junction bases not matched to a gene: 17. The length of the CDR3 is 17 residues. The CDR3 nucleotides are TGTGCCAGCACCGCCGACCCGGGCCGACAGGGAGCAGATACGCAGTATTTT. Translated, it gives CASTADPGRQGADTQYF.

V gene TRBV9 combines with J gene TRBJ2-1; TRBD2 aligns across 9 bases. CDR1 is SGDLS, CDR2 YYNGEE, per germline. The CDR3 loop spans 16 amino acids. With V trimmed by 0 bases and J by 8 bases, 9 bases remained unmatched. This CDR3 is CASSVVVSGREYEQFF. The CDR3 nucleotides read TGTGCCAGCAGCGTAGTGGTTAGCGGGAGAGAATATGAGCAGTTCTTC.

The chain employs TRBV28 and TRBJ2-7; possible D gene TRBD2, 5 bases. V lost 10 bases and J lost 3, with 10 bases in between. CDR3 length: 11 amino acids. Germline assignment: CDR1 MDHEN and CDR2 SYDVKM. The CDR3 nucleotides are TGTGCCACCACAGACTACTACGAGCAGTACTTC. Its translation is CATTDYYEQYF.